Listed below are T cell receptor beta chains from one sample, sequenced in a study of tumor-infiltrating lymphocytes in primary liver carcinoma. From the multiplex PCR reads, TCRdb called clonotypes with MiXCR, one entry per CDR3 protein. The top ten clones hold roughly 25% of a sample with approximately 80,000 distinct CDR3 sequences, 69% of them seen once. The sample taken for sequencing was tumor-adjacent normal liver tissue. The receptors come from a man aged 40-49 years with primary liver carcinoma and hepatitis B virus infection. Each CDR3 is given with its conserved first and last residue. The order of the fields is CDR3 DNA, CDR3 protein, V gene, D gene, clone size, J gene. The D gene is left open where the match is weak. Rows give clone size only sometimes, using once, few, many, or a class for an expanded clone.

CDR3 DNA: TGCAGCGTTGAGCTACTAGCGGGGATCACAAATACGCAGTATTTT; CDR3 protein: CSVELLAGITNTQYF; V gene: TRBV29-1; D gene: TRBD2; clone size: -; J gene: TRBJ2-3
CDR3 DNA: TGTGCCAGCAGTGTGATTAGCGCGACCGGGGAGCTGGTTTTT; CDR3 protein: CASSVISATGELVF; V gene: TRBV28; D gene: -; clone size: -; J gene: TRBJ2-2
CDR3 DNA: TGTGCCAGCAGCGATACGGGACAGGGATTATCCGAGCAGTACTTC; CDR3 protein: CASSDTGQGLSEQYF; V gene: TRBV7-9; D gene: TRBD1; clone size: -; J gene: TRBJ2-7
CDR3 DNA: TGTGTCAGCAGCCCTCCGGGGGGGAACTCTGGTAACACCATATATTTT; CDR3 protein: CVSSPPGGNSGNTIYF; V gene: TRBV7-9; D gene: -; clone size: -; J gene: TRBJ1-3
CDR3 DNA: TGTGCCAGCAGCCGAGTGGCTAGCGGGGTTTCCTACGGGCAGTACTTC; CDR3 protein: CASSRVASGVSYGQYF; V gene: TRBV4-2; D gene: TRBD2; clone size: -; J gene: TRBJ2-7
CDR3 DNA: TGTGCCAGCAATCCCATCCTTGGGGTGGGAAACATTCAGTACTTC; CDR3 protein: CASNPILGVGNIQYF; V gene: TRBV28; D gene: -; clone size: -; J gene: TRBJ2-4
CDR3 DNA: TGTGTCAGCAAGGTATCGAGAGGGACGAACACCGGGGATCTGTTTTTT; CDR3 protein: CVSKVSRGTNTGDLFF; V gene: TRBV6-5; D gene: -; clone size: -; J gene: TRBJ2-2
CDR3 DNA: TGTGCCTGGAGTGTACTCGAGACAGGGACCATTCAGTACTTC; CDR3 protein: CAWSVLETGTIQYF; V gene: TRBV30; D gene: TRBD1; clone size: few; J gene: TRBJ2-4
CDR3 DNA: TGTACCAGGGCATTCGTAGACGAGCAGTTCTTC; CDR3 protein: CTRAFVDEQFF; V gene: TRBV12-3/TRBV12-4; D gene: -; clone size: -; J gene: TRBJ2-1
CDR3 DNA: TGTGCCATCAGTGACGGGGAGAATCAGCCCCAGCATTTT; CDR3 protein: CAISDGENQPQHF; V gene: TRBV10-3; D gene: -; clone size: few; J gene: TRBJ1-5
CDR3 DNA: TGTGACAGCAGCTCGCGGGCCGGCAATGAGCAGTTCTTC; CDR3 protein: CDSSSRAGNEQFF; V gene: TRBV11-2; D gene: -; clone size: once; J gene: TRBJ2-1
CDR3 DNA: TGTGCCAGCAGCACGCTAGTGGGTTCCAACTATGGCTACACCTTC; CDR3 protein: CASSTLVGSNYGYTF; V gene: TRBV6-5; D gene: -; clone size: many; J gene: TRBJ1-2
CDR3 DNA: TGTGCGAGCAGCGGGGGGAGGTCCCACTACAATGAGCAGTCCTTC; CDR3 protein: CASSGGRSHYNEQSF; V gene: TRBV12-3/TRBV12-4; D gene: TRBD2; clone size: -; J gene: TRBJ2-1
CDR3 DNA: TGCGCCAGCAGCCAAGAACTAGCGAGGGACACAAATACGCAGTATTTT; CDR3 protein: CASSQELARDTNTQYF; V gene: TRBV4-3; D gene: -; clone size: -; J gene: TRBJ2-3
CDR3 DNA: TGTGCCAGCTCCCGGGCAGTTCTGGAGACCCAGTACTTC; CDR3 protein: CASSRAVLETQYF; V gene: TRBV18; D gene: -; clone size: -; J gene: TRBJ2-5